This T cell receptor beta chain was identified during a study of technical replicates of blood from a few donors. The data were produced by immunoSEQ multiplex PCR, yet TCRdb's version contains in-frame clones alone and is incomplete. The sample consists of 35,000 to 50,000 clones, over 95% of them appearing once. CDR3 length: 17 residues. V lost 0 bases and J lost 3; bases outside the gene matches: 9. The germline gives CDR1 SGHAT, CDR2 FQNNGV. This TCR derives from a human donor in good health. Sequencing was performed on T cells isolated from PBMCs. The chain employs TRBV11-2 and TRBJ2-7, with TRBD2 matching over 9 bases. CDR3 residues: CASSLDRGAGGIYEQYF. In DNA form, the CDR3 reads TGTGCCAGCAGCTTAGATCGGGGGGCGGGAGGGATCTACGAGCAGTACTTC.